One sample yielded the 13 T cell receptor beta chains listed below, sequenced in a study of molecular identifiers for immune sequencing clone quantification. TCRdb analysed the PCR reads with MiXCR anew, one entry per CDR3 protein. The data contain 40,000 to 65,000 distinct CDR3 sequences, approximately 40% of them seen just once; the ten biggest clones take up roughly 3.8%. Source material: naive CD8+ T cells from blood, with Jurkat cell RNA spiked in. Described subset: FACS-sorted CD8+CD4-CCR7+CD45RA+ naive T cells. These receptors were collected from a human donor in good health. Some libraries in this study had Jurkat cell RNA spiked in.

This clonotype was seen only a few times. This rearrangement joins TRBV18 to TRBJ2-7, with unresolved D. CDR1 KGHSH and CDR2 LQKENI come from the germline V gene. V lost 3 bases to trimming and J lost 5 bases, with 5 bases between them. The CDR3 has 11 residues. This CDR3 reads CASSPGDEQYF. The DNA for the CDR3 is TGTGCCAGCTCACCTGGTGACGAGCAGTACTTC.

Remarks on this clonotype: This may stem from a read error, because a much larger clone lies one nucleotide away. This rearrangement joins TRBV7-8 to TRBJ2-3, with 16 positions matching TRBD2. The CDR3 totals 17 residues. Germline V gene lookup returns CDR1 SGHVS and CDR2 FQNEAQ. Trimming at V came to 5 bases and at J to 5 bases, leaving 7 bases not matched to a gene. The CDR3 sequence is CASSPPGLAGGVDTQYF. In nucleotides, the CDR3 is TGTGCCAGCAGCCCACCGGGACTAGCGGGAGGGGTAGATACGCAGTATTTT.

This clonotype was recorded at least ten times. The chain has TRBV7-8 and TRBJ1-1; TRBD1 might be the D (5 bases). This CDR3 is 13 amino acids long. The germline gives CDR1 SGHVS, CDR2 FQNEAQ. V dropped 4 bases and J dropped 4 bases, with 10 bases sitting between them. CDR3 sequence reads: CASSSGQFTEAFF. CDR3 DNA sequence: TGTGCCAGCAGCTCGGGGCAATTCACTGAAGCTTTCTTT.

This sequence joins TRBV19 and TRBJ2-3, with a weak D call TRBD2 (5 bases). Germline loops: CDR1 LNHDA, CDR2 SQIVND (reference sequence). This CDR3 comprises 17 residues. V was cut by 4 bases and J by 2 bases, with 19 bases left in between. CDR3 DNA sequence: TGTGCCAGTAGTACCCCAACTCGAGCGGCGTCCACAGATACGCAGTATTTT. Its translation is CASSTPTRAASTDTQYF.

This clonotype showed up many times. J is TRBJ1-4 and V is TRBV20-1; possibly TRBD1 for D (5 bases). Germline CDR1 reads DFQATT; CDR2 reads SNEGSKA (reference sequence). Trimming removed 7 bases from V and 12 bases from J, with 21 bases in between. CDR3 length equals 13 residues. CDR3 sequence reads: CSVLQGEASQLFF. CDR3 DNA: TGCAGTGTGTTGCAGGGTGAGGCGAGTCAACTGTTTTTT.

V usage is TRBV4-1 and J usage is TRBJ2-1; D call uncertain. V was trimmed by 0 bases and J by 9 bases, leaving 12 bases between them. The CDR3 consists of 14 residues. From germline, CDR1 is MGHRA and CDR2 YSYEKL. This CDR3 is CASSQDSGVTEQFF. CDR3 nucleotide sequence: TGCGCCAGCAGCCAAGATAGTGGCGTTACTGAGCAGTTCTTC.

Regarding this clonotype: This sequence may be a read error, since a much larger clone differs from it by one base. The CDR3 loop is CASRSGTEQYF. CDR3 nucleotides: TGTGCCAGCAGGTCAGGGACCGAGCAGTACTTC. J is TRBJ2-7 and V is TRBV12-3 or TRBV12-4; D is tentatively TRBD1 or TRBD2 (5 bases each). CDR3 length equals 11 residues. The V end lost 6 bases, the J end lost 6 bases, and 9 bases lay between the germline ends.

This clonotype was recorded many times. The CDR3 coding sequence is TGTGCCAGCAGTACCTCTGATGCCACCGGCTACGAGCAGTACTTC. This sequence encodes CASSTSDATGYEQYF. The chain joins TRBV28 to TRBJ2-7; D gene uncertain. Trimming took 5 bases from V and 3 from J, leaving 17 bases between them. The V gene's germline CDR1 is MDHEN and CDR2 SYDVKM. There are 15 residues in the CDR3.

This chain links TRBV6-1 with TRBJ1-2, with D possibly matching TRBD1 (5 bases). Between the trimmed V and J ends, which lost 3 bases and 4 bases, there was a span of 12 bases. CDR3 length: 14 amino acids. Germline V gene sequence: CDR1 MNHNS, CDR2 SASEGT. CDR3 sequence reads: CASSDGTFVYGYTF. CDR3 nucleotide sequence: TGTGCCAGCAGTGACGGGACGTTCGTCTATGGCTACACCTTC.

This clonotype was seen ten or more times. Just one base apart from a much larger clone, this may be a read error. The chain links TRBV28 to TRBJ2-3, with D possibly matching TRBD2 (6 bases). Germline CDR1 and CDR2: MDHEN and SYDVKM. The CDR3 sequence is 17 residues long. V lost 8 bases and J 0 bases, leaving 21 bases between the germline ends. The CDR3 protein is CASDGTGGELSTDTQYF. CDR3 sequence (DNA): TGTGCCAGCGACGGGACTGGCGGCGAGTTAAGCACAGATACGCAGTATTTT. Combining the CDR3 with reference TRBV28 and TRBJ2-3 gives the whole variable domain DVKVTQSSRYLVKRTGEKVFLECVQDMDHENMFWYRQDPGLGLRLIYFSYDVKMKEKGDIPEGYSVSREKKERFSLILESASTNQTSMYLCASDGTGGELSTDTQYFGPGTRLTVL.

The sample holds many counts of this clonotype. The gene calls are TRBV2 and TRBJ1-2; D is possibly TRBD1 (6 bases). V lost 7 bases and J lost 4, with 19 bases in between. The germline CDR1 and CDR2 sequences are SNHLY and FYNNEI. This CDR3 contains 15 residues. The CDR3 DNA follows: TGTGCCAGCATTAGTTCGGGGGCCCGTAGCTATGGCTACACCTTC. Its protein product is CASISSGARSYGYTF.

As concerns this clonotype: A read error may account for a junction end that differs from germline. The chain has TRBV28 and TRBJ2-2; 7 bases match TRBD2. Germline V gene lookup returns CDR1 MDHEN and CDR2 SYDVKM. CDR3 length: 15 residues. CDR3 sequence (DNA): TGTGCCAGCAGTATACAAAGCGGGAACACCGGGGAGCTGATTTTT. It encodes CASSIQSGNTGELIF.

This clonotype counts as medium-sized. CDR3 nucleotides: TGTGCCAGCAGCAGGGTTGCAGATACGCAGTATTTT. Its protein is CASSRVADTQYF. The rearrangement joins TRBV7-9 to TRBJ2-3; D gene ambiguous. Germline V lookup: CDR1 SEHNR, CDR2 FQNEAQ (reference sequence). Trimming cost V 5 bases and J 4 bases, with 7 bases left between them. This CDR3 has 12 amino acids.